This TCR beta chain was found in a study of identical twins. V lost 6 bases, J lost 8 bases, and 16 bases lay in between. The CDR3 is 14 amino acids. Germline lookup yields CDR1 SGHTA and CDR2 FQGNSA. TCRdb processed the 5' RACE reads anew with MiXCR; each CDR3 protein has one entry. Of 450,000 or so distinct CDR3 sequences listed, 24% are singletons. In addition, the sample was reused for a study of T cells expressing NK-cell markers.

Sequencing was done on a sample of CD4+ T cells sorted from blood. This clonotype was obtained from a woman between 18 and 30 years old in good health. The chain recombines TRBV7-2 with TRBJ2-2; possibly TRBD1 for D (6 bases). CDR3 DNA sequence: TGTGCCAGCAGTTTGACAGGCCCAAGTGGGGAGCTGTTTTTT. Its protein is CASSLTGPSGELFF.